What follows are 22 T cell receptor beta chains derived from one specimen sequenced in a study of cytomegalovirus exposure and HLA in healthy donors. The PCR ran on 60 Vbeta and 13 Jbeta primers. The protocol was immunoSEQ multiplex PCR, while the TCRdb copy is restricted to in-frame clones and leaves out a portion. The sample holds about 220,000 clones, approximately 68% seen once. The specimen sequenced was PBMCs. Receptors were obtained from a woman aged 30 to 39 in good health and CMV-seronegative.

As to this clone: Its ends do not fully match the called genes, so a read error is possible. The V call is TRBV11-1, the J call TRBJ2-1; TRBD2 matches 9 bases. Germline V CDR1 and CDR2: SGHAT, FQDESV (reference sequence). The CDR3 runs 19 residues. CDR3 nucleotides: TGTGCCAGCACCTTAGCGCGGGTAGCGGGAGAGTGGCGAGTCGATGAGCAGTTCTTC. Its protein product is CASTLARVAGEWRVDEQFF.

This chain connects TRBV9 to TRBJ1-1, with a possible D match to TRBD1 (6 bases). V was clipped by 0 bases and J by 0 bases, with 9 bases between them. CDR3 length equals 15 residues. The germline V gene encodes CDR1 SGDLS and CDR2 YYNGEE. The CDR3 here is CASSVEGTLNTEAFF. CDR3 nucleotide sequence: TGTGCCAGCAGCGTAGAAGGGACATTGAACACTGAAGCTTTCTTT.

The J gene is TRBJ2-7, the V gene TRBV5-6, with 11 bases matching TRBD1. The CDR3 runs to 16 residues. J was trimmed by 2 bases and V by 0 bases; bases with no gene match: 4. Looked up from germline, CDR1 is SGHDT and CDR2 is YYEEEE. CDR3 bases: TGTGCCAGCAGCTTGGGGGGGACAGGGGGGCCCTACGAGCAGTACTTC. This codes for CASSLGGTGGPYEQYF. The entire variable domain, with the rest obtained from reference TRBV5-6 and TRBJ2-7, is as follows: DAGVTQSPTHLIKTRGQQVTLRCSPKSGHDTVSWYQQALGQGPQFIFQYYEEEERQRGNFPDRFSGHQFPNYSSELNVNALLLGDSALYLCASSLGGTGGPYEQYFGPGTRLTVT.

In this sample, this clone turned up a few times. The chain has TRBV5-1 and TRBJ1-1; 8 nucleotides align to TRBD1. The CDR3 has 14 residues. The V gene end was trimmed by 7 bases and the J gene end by 2 bases; junction bases not matched to a gene: 7. Germline values: CDR1 SGHRS, CDR2 YFSETQ. CDR3 bases: TGCGCCAGCGCCTCGACAGGGGTCAACACTGAAGCTTTCTTT. Protein: CASASTGVNTEAFF. Drawing the rest from reference TRBV5-1 and TRBJ1-1, the complete variable domain is KAGVTQTPRYLIKTRGQQVTLSCSPISGHRSVSWYQQTPGQGLQFLFEYFSETQRNKGNFPGRFSGRQFSNSRSEMNVSTLELGDSALYLCASASTGVNTEAFFGQGTRLTVV.

This clone was seen a handful of times. The same CDR3 arises from other DNA sequences in this sample as well. The J gene is TRBJ1-1, the V gene TRBV30, with unresolved D. Germline values: CDR1 GTSNPN, CDR2 SVGIG (reference sequence). V was clipped by 0 bases and J by 1 base, with 6 bases between them. The CDR3 sequence is 13 residues long. The CDR3 region has the DNA TGTGCCTGGAGTGTCCAGGAGAACACTGAAGCTTTCTTT. This encodes CAWSVQENTEAFF.

The chain uses TRBV27 and TRBJ1-2; 8 bases are a match to TRBD1. CDR3 size: 14 residues. Looked up from germline, CDR1 is MNHEY and CDR2 is SMNVEV (reference sequence). The ends lost 4 bases at V and 2 bases at J; junction bases unmatched: 3. The CDR3 here is CASSSRTGNYGYTF. The CDR3 bases are TGTGCCAGCAGTTCCCGGACAGGGAACTATGGCTACACCTTC.

There are a few counts of this clone. One end of the junction varies from germline; a read error may be responsible. The genes are TRBV29-1 and TRBJ2-7, with 8 bases aligning to TRBD1. The CDR3 loop spans 14 amino acids. CDR1 and CDR2 from the germline V gene are SQVTM and ANQGSEA. This CDR3 reads CSVEAPGGPYEQYF. CDR3 nucleotides: TGCAGCGTAGAAGCCCCAGGGGGCCCCTACGAGCAGTACTTC.

The chain carries TRBV13 and TRBJ2-3, with 8 positions matching TRBD2. V shed 5 bases, J shed 6 bases, and the junction held 13 bases outside the gene matches. The CDR3 has 16 amino acids. CDR1 and CDR2 from the germline V gene are PRHDT and FYEKMQ (reference sequence). CDR3 protein: CASSAGGPLSVDTQYF. CDR3 DNA sequence: TGTGCCAGCAGCGCGGGGGGCCCGCTCTCTGTCGATACGCAGTATTTT.

V and J are TRBV30 and TRBJ2-3; 7 nucleotides line up with TRBD1. Germline assignment: CDR1 GTSNPN and CDR2 SVGIG (reference sequence). Trimming cost V 2 bases and J 1 base; bases outside gene matches: 9. The CDR3 is 16 amino acids. The CDR3 sequence is CAWSQTGAARTDTQYF. In DNA form, the CDR3 reads TGTGCCTGGAGTCAAACAGGGGCCGCTCGCACAGATACGCAGTATTTT.

The V call is TRBV25-1, the J call TRBJ2-2; 8 bases fit TRBD1. Germline V gene lookup returns CDR1 MGHDK and CDR2 SYGVNS. V lost 9 bases to trimming and J lost 3 bases; unmatched junction nucleotides: 9. The CDR3 spans 15 residues. CDR3 protein: CASEDRAYDTGELFF. CDR3 sequence (DNA): TGTGCCAGTGAGGACAGGGCGTACGACACCGGGGAGCTGTTTTTT.

This clone was seen many times. CDR3 sequence reads: CASSQDVEEPQHF. In DNA, the CDR3 is TGCGCCAGCAGCCAAGATGTGGAGGAGCCCCAGCATTTT. V usage is TRBV4-1 and J usage is TRBJ1-5; D ambiguous. Per the germline V gene, CDR1 is MGHRA and CDR2 is YSYEKL. This CDR3 is built from 13 residues. V lost 0 bases to trimming and J lost 8 bases, with 8 bases between them.

CDR3 residues: CASSYRPQEAGWAFF. CDR3 DNA: TGTGCCAGCAGTTACAGGCCACAGGAAGCGGGGTGGGCTTTCTTT. V gene TRBV6-5 combines with J gene TRBJ1-1; tentatively, D is TRBD1 (5 bases). The germline V and J ends were trimmed by 2 bases and 11 bases, with 21 bases remaining between them. The CDR3 is made up of 15 amino acids. Germline-derived CDR1 and CDR2 are MNHEY and SVGAGI.

This chain uses TRBV7-9 with TRBJ1-1, with D perhaps matching TRBD1 (6 bases). Germline V gene lookup returns CDR1 SEHNR and CDR2 FQNEAQ (reference sequence). This CDR3 is built from 14 residues. Trimming took off 4 bases at V and 0 bases at J, with 9 bases between the two ends. CDR3 residues: CASSSDRLNTEAFF. CDR3 DNA sequence: TGTGCCAGCAGCTCCGACAGGCTGAACACTGAAGCTTTCTTT.

The J gene is TRBJ2-1, the V gene TRBV10-3; TRBD2 agrees at 7 bases. The CDR3 loop spans 18 amino acids. After removal of 5 bases from V and 2 bases from J, the junction contained 15 bases not matched to a gene. Germline V lookup: CDR1 ENHRY, CDR2 SYGVKD. CDR3 DNA sequence: TGTGCCATCAGTCCCGGGGGAAGTTCTAGCGGCGCCTACAATGAGCAGTTCTTC. Translation: CAISPGGSSSGAYNEQFF.

This rearrangement joins TRBV19 to TRBJ2-7, with D tentatively TRBD2 (6 bases). The germline V and J ends were trimmed by 10 bases and 2 bases, with 9 bases remaining between them. Germline lookup yields CDR1 LNHDA and CDR2 SQIVND (reference sequence). The CDR3 runs to 11 residues. The CDR3 spells CATRRAYEQYF. The DNA of the CDR3 is TGTGCCACTCGGAGGGCCTACGAGCAGTACTTC.

The CDR3 coding sequence is TGTGCCTGCGGGAGATTGGATGAGCAGTTCTTC. It specifies CACGRLDEQFF. This chain uses TRBV6-5 with TRBJ2-1, with TRBD2 matching 7 bases. V was pared by 11 bases and J by 8 bases, with 6 bases of the junction left unmatched. Germline-derived CDR1 and CDR2 are MNHEY and SVGAGI. The CDR3 consists of 11 residues.

The chain has TRBV5-1 and TRBJ2-3, with D maybe TRBD2 (5 bases). Trimming removed 4 bases from V and 0 bases from J, with 9 bases in between. There are 14 residues in the CDR3. Germline V lookup: CDR1 SGHRS, CDR2 YFSETQ. The CDR3 here is CASSEGISTDTQYF. DNA of the CDR3: TGCGCCAGCAGCGAGGGTATAAGCACAGATACGCAGTATTTT.

V usage is TRBV6-5 and J usage is TRBJ2-1, with 10 bases matching TRBD2. After removal of 1 base from V and 7 bases from J, the junction contained 4 bases not matched to a gene. The CDR3 runs to 15 residues. CDR1 and CDR2 (germline): MNHEY, SVGAGI. The CDR3 here is CASSYLSGGENEQFF. The CDR3 nucleotides are TGTGCCAGCAGTTACTTAAGCGGGGGGGAAAATGAGCAGTTCTTC.

This chain links TRBV7-6 with TRBJ1-5; possibly TRBD1 for D (6 bases). V was pared by 1 base and J by 4 bases, with 11 bases between. CDR3 size: 15 residues. Germline-derived CDR1 and CDR2 are SGHVS and FNYEAQ. The CDR3 protein is CASSLVGGLNQPQHF. CDR3 nucleotides: TGTGCCAGCAGCTTAGTGGGGGGGCTAAATCAGCCCCAGCATTTT.

This clone was detected once. The V gene is TRBV6-6, the J gene TRBJ1-2; the match to TRBD1 covers 10 bases. Germline-derived CDR1 and CDR2 are MNHNY and SVGAGI (reference sequence). After removal of 4 bases from V and 4 bases from J, the junction contained 6 bases not matched to a gene. This CDR3 has 15 residues. In DNA form, the CDR3 reads TGTGCCAGCAGTTCCAACCGGGACAGGGGCTATGGCTACACCTTC. It codes for CASSSNRDRGYGYTF.

The chain carries TRBV19 and TRBJ1-2; D not certain. CDR3 length: 13 amino acids. Looked up from germline, CDR1 is LNHDA and CDR2 is SQIVND (reference sequence). V lost 3 bases, J lost 1 base, and 6 bases lay in between. In DNA, the CDR3 is TGTGCCAGTAGTATCAGTCGTAACTATGGCTACACCTTC. As protein: CASSISRNYGYTF.

This clone has just a few counts. This chain links TRBV18 with TRBJ2-7; the match to TRBD2 covers 8 bases. This CDR3 spans 14 amino acids. The V segment lost 4 bases and the J segment 3 bases; nucleotides outside the gene matches: 5. CDR1 is KGHSH and CDR2 is LQKENI in the germline V gene. The CDR3 region is CASSLGGALYEQYF. Written as DNA, the CDR3 is TGTGCCAGCTCACTCGGGGGGGCACTCTACGAGCAGTACTTC.